The table lists the clone carrying this T cell receptor (beta chain) with a few counts. Its cognate antigen is unknown. The sample is drawn from a study of T cells in localized non-small cell lung cancer. General study findings and limits: A higher density of T cells in blood coincided with extended overall survival. Adjacent lung exhibited a median of approximately 50 among the 100 most abundant tumor clones. Heterogeneity stays possible, as sequencing covered only one tumor region.

Generated by immunoSEQ multiplex PCR, the TCRdb table keeps only in-frame clones and is missing some. Of roughly 3,000 clones listed, around 45% were seen once; the top ten hold roughly 16%. Germline CDR1 and CDR2: MNHGY and SAAAGT. The CDR3 consists of 13 residues. Trimming cost V 5 bases and J 6 bases, with 14 bases left between them. The sequence was collected from a woman aged 35-75 years with stage II squamous cell lung carcinoma. Here the sequenced sample was lung tumor tissue, taken before any cancer treatment. The V gene is TRBV6-8, the J gene TRBJ2-7; the D gene is possibly TRBD1 (5 bases). In DNA, the CDR3 is TGTGCCAGCAGTCTGGACGGCCAGGGCGAGCAGTACTTC. Protein sequence: CASSLDGQGEQYF.